Listed below are T cell receptor beta chains from one sample, sequenced in a study of response to subunit inactivated influenza vaccine. MiXCR, applied by TCRdb to the RT-PCR reads, yields one record per CDR3 protein. The sample lists around 470,000 distinct CDR3 sequences; approximately 7.7% were seen once. Material: PBMCs from blood, obtained around 25 months after vaccination. All receptors come from a man between 50 and 75 years old who received an inactivated influenza vaccine. CDR3s include the opening cysteine and the closing phenylalanine or tryptophan. D genes are given only for firm matches. Rows give clone size only sometimes, using once, few, many, or a class for an expanded clone.

CDR3aa,CDR3nt,d_gene,abundance,j_gene,v_gene
CAWSLSGANVLTF,TGTGCCTGGAGTTTATCTGGGGCCAACGTCCTGACTTTC,-,few,TRBJ2-6,TRBV30
CSARTIAGGPYNEQFF,TGCAGTGCTAGAACCATAGCGGGGGGACCTTACAATGAGCAGTTCTTC,TRBD2,-,TRBJ2-1,TRBV20-1
CASSLAGSGGEQFF,TGTGCCAGCAGTTTAGCCGGCTCGGGGGGTGAGCAGTTCTTC,TRBD2,few,TRBJ2-1,TRBV12-3/TRBV12-4
CASSLVQVGQPQHF,TGTGCCAGCAGTTTAGTTCAGGTCGGGCAGCCCCAGCATTTT,-,few,TRBJ1-5,TRBV12-3/TRBV12-4
CASSQGFRSPLHF,TGTGCCAGCAGCCAAGGTTTTCGATCACCCCTCCACTTT,-,-,TRBJ1-6,TRBV3-1
CASRTIRRGQGGDEQYF,TGTGCCAGCAGAACTATCCGACGGGGACAGGGAGGGGACGAGCAGTACTTC,TRBD1,few,TRBJ2-7,TRBV28
CASSGGDNSPLHF,TGTGCCAGCAGTGGAGGGGACAATTCACCCCTCCACTTT,-,many,TRBJ1-6,TRBV7-9
CASSYTGGTNEKLFF,TGTGCCAGCAGTTACACAGGGGGCACTAATGAAAAACTGTTTTTT,TRBD1,-,TRBJ1-4,TRBV6-5
CASSPIGQETQYF,TGTGCCAGCAGCCCAATAGGTCAAGAGACCCAGTACTTC,-,-,TRBJ2-5,TRBV5-5
CASSLGGTSGRPIYEQYF,TGCGCCAGCAGCTTAGGGGGGACTAGCGGGAGGCCTATCTACGAGCAGTACTTC,TRBD2,-,TRBJ2-7,TRBV5-1
CAIINRVTYEQYF,TGTGCCATCATCAACAGGGTGACCTACGAGCAGTACTTC,-,few,TRBJ2-7,TRBV10-3
CASSTGTPGAGGELFF,TGTGCCAGCAGTACCGGGACACCCGGAGCAGGAGGGGAGCTGTTTTTT,-,many,TRBJ2-2,TRBV12-3/TRBV12-4
CAISQRPQETQYF,TGTGCCATCAGTCAGCGTCCCCAAGAGACCCAGTACTTC,-,many,TRBJ2-5,TRBV10-3
CSATGGDSKGYEQYF,TGCAGTGCCACCGGAGGGGACTCAAAAGGCTACGAGCAGTACTTC,-,few,TRBJ2-7,TRBV20-1
CASSYLSAEGETQYF,TGTGCCAGCAGTTACTTATCGGCAGAGGGGGAGACCCAGTACTTC,-,few,TRBJ2-5,TRBV6-2/TRBV6-3
CASSDGTGGYGYTF,TGCGCCAGCTCCGATGGCACAGGGGGCTATGGCTACACCTTC,TRBD1,many,TRBJ1-2,TRBV5-1
CASTYAGGAETQYF,TGTGCCAGCACCTATGCAGGGGGCGCAGAGACCCAGTACTTC,TRBD1,many,TRBJ2-5,TRBV12-3/TRBV12-4
CASSEGPGNYGYTF,TGTGCCAGCAGTGAAGGTCCAGGGAACTATGGCTACACCTTC,-,few,TRBJ1-2,TRBV6-1
CATSVGGEAKNIQYF,TGTGCCACCAGTGTTGGCGGGGAAGCCAAAAACATTCAGTACTTC,-,-,TRBJ2-4,TRBV24-1
CASSSDPANPYEQYF,TGTGCCAGCAGCTCCGACCCAGCCAATCCCTACGAGCAGTACTTC,-,-,TRBJ2-7,TRBV7-2
CASSVEGSFDTQYF,TGTGCCAGCAGCGTAGAGGGTTCTTTCGATACGCAGTATTTT,-,few,TRBJ2-3,TRBV9
CASSLGSGFNSPLHF,TGCGCCAGCAGCTTGGGGTCGGGTTTTAATTCACCCCTCCACTTT,-,few,TRBJ1-6,TRBV5-1
CASSVGDRGNQPQHF,TGTGCCAGCAGCGTAGGGGACAGGGGTAATCAGCCCCAGCATTTT,TRBD1,-,TRBJ1-5,TRBV9
CASSLRGGAYEQYF,TGTGCCAGCAGTTTAAGGGGGGGAGCCTACGAGCAGTACTTC,-,few,TRBJ2-7,TRBV12-3/TRBV12-4